This T cell receptor beta chain is from a study of cytomegalovirus exposure and HLA in healthy donors. The study, taken as a whole, reports: TCR beta sequences reportedly predicted the HLA-A and HLA-B alleles of most subjects accurately. Using a false discovery rate of 0.05, a later analysis showed that approximately 18,000 TCR beta sequences were associated with HLA alleles. The authors listed roughly 150 TCR beta chains as cytomegalovirus-associated.

Note on this clone: Antigen: not known.

The CDR3 extends over 16 amino acids. Trimming at V came to 4 bases and at J to 4 bases, leaving 9 bases not matched to a gene. CDR1 and CDR2 (germline): SGHRS, YFSETQ. The study ran its PCR with 60 Vbeta and 13 Jbeta primers. The assay was immunoSEQ multiplex PCR, and TCRdb's table has in-frame clones only and misses some. Recorded for this sample: around 110,000 clones. This chain connects TRBV5-1 to TRBJ2-1; 9 bases map to TRBD1. This sequence was found in a man aged 25-45 years in good health and CMV-seronegative. Sequenced sample: PBMCs. The DNA of the CDR3 is TGCGCCAGCAGCACCATTCCCGGGACAGGGTACAATGAGCAGTTCTTC. Residues: CASSTIPGTGYNEQFF.